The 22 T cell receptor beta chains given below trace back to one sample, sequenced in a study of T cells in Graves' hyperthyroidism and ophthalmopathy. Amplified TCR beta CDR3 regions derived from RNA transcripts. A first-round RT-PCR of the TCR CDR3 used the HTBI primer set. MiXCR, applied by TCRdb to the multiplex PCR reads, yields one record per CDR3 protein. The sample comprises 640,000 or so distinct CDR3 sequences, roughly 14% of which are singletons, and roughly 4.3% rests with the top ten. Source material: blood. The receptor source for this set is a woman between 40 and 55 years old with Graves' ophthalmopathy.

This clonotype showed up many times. The CDR3 nucleotides read TGTGCCTCCACTGGGGATTCACCCCTCCACTTT. It specifies CASTGDSPLHF. J is TRBJ1-6 and V is TRBV6-1; D gene unclear. Germline V CDR1 and CDR2: MNHNS, SASEGT. Trimming shortened V by 11 bases and J by 8 bases, and 10 bases separated the two germline ends. The CDR3 covers 11 residues.

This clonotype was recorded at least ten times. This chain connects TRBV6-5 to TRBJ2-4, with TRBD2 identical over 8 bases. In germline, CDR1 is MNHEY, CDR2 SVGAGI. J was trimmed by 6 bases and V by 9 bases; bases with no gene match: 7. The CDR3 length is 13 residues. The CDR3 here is CASSGTSGNIQYF. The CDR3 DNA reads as TGTGCCAGTTCCGGGACTAGTGGAAACATTCAGTACTTC.

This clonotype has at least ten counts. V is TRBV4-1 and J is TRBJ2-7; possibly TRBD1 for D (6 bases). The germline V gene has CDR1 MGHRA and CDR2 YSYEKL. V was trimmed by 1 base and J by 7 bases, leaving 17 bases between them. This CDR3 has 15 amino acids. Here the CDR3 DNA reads TGCGCCAGCAGCCAAGGGGTCCAGGGGTTGGTGGAGCAGTACTTC. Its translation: CASSQGVQGLVEQYF.

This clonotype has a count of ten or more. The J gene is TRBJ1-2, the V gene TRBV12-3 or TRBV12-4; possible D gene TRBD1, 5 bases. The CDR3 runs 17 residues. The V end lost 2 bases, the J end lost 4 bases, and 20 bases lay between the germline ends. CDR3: CASSLRSGQALLYGYTF. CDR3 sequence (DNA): TGTGCCAGCAGTTTAAGGTCGGGGCAGGCGCTGCTCTATGGCTACACCTTC.

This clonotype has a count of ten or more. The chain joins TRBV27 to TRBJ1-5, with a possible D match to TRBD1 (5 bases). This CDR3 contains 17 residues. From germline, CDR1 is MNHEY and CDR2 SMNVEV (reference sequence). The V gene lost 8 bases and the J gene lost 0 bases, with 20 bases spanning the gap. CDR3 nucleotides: TGTGCCAGCCCCGAGCAGACAGACAAATATAGCAATCAGCCCCAGCATTTT. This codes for CASPEQTDKYSNQPQHF.

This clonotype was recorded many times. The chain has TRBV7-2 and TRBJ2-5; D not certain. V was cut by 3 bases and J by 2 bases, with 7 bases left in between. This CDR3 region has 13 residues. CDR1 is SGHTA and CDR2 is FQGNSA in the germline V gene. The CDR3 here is CASSFDGQETQYF. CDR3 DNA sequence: TGTGCCAGCAGCTTCGACGGGCAAGAGACCCAGTACTTC.

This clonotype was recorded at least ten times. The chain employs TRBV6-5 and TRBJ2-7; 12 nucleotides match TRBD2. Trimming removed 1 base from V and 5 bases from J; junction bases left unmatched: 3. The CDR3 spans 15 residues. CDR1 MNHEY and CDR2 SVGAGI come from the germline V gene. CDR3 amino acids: CASSYLSSGRDEQYF. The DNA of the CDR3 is TGTGCCAGCAGTTACTTGTCTAGCGGGAGGGACGAGCAGTACTTC.

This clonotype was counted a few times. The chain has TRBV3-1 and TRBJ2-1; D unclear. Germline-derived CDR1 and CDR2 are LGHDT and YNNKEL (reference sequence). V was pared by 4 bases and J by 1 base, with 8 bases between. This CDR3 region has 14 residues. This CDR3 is CASSLSRSYNEQFF. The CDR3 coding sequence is TGTGCCAGCAGCCTGTCTCGTTCCTACAATGAGCAGTTCTTC.

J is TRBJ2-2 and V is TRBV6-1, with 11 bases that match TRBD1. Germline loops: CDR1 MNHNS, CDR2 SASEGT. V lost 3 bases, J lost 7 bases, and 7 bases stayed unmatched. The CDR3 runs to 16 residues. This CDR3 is CASSDATGTGGGELFF. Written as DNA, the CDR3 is TGTGCCAGCAGTGACGCTACCGGGACAGGGGGCGGGGAGCTGTTTTTT.

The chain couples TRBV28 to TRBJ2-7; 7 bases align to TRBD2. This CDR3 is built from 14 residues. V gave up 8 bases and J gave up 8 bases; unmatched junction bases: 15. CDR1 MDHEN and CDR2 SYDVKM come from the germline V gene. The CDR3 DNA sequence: TGTGCCAGCTCTTTTGGACGGGGGGTATCGAAGCAGTACTTC. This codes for CASSFGRGVSKQYF. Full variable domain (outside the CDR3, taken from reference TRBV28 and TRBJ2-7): DVKVTQSSRYLVKRTGEKVFLECVQDMDHENMFWYRQDPGLGLRLIYFSYDVKMKEKGDIPEGYSVSREKKERFSLILESASTNQTSMYLCASSFGRGVSKQYFGPGTRLTVT.

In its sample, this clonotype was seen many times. CDR3 coding DNA: TGTGCCAGCAGTTTAACCGGGTCTCAATACCGCGGCACTGAAGCTTTCTTT. Protein product: CASSLTGSQYRGTEAFF. This chain links TRBV28 with TRBJ1-1; D is ambiguous. Trimming shortened V by 2 bases and J by 4 bases, and 20 bases separated the two germline ends. CDR1 is MDHEN, CDR2 SYDVKM, per germline. The CDR3 length is 17 residues.

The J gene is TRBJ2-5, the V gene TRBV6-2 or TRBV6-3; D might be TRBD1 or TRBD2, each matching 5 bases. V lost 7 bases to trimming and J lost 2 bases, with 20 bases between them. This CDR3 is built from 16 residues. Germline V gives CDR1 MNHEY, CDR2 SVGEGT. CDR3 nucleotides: TGTGCCAGCATTTTGAACCTCCGGGACGGACAAGAGACCCAGTACTTC. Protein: CASILNLRDGQETQYF.

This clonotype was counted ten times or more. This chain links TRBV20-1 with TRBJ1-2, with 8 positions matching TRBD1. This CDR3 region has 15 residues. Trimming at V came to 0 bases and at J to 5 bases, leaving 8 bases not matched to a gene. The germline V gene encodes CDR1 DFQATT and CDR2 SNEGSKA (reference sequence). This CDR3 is CSARDSTGDGYGYTF. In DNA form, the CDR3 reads TGCAGTGCTAGAGACTCGACAGGGGATGGGTATGGCTACACCTTC.

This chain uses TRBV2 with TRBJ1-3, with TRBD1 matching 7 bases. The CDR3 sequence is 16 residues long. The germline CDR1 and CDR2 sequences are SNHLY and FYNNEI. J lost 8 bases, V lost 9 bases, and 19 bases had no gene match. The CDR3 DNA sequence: TGTGCCAGAGGATTTAAACCCGGGACAGCAGGAGACACCATATATTTT. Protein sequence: CARGFKPGTAGDTIYF.

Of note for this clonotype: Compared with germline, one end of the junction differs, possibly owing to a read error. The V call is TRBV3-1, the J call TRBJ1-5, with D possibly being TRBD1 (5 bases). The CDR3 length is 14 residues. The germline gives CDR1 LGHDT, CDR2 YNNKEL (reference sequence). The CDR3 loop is CASSQGGSNQPRHF. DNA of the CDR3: TGTGCCAGCAGCCAAGGGGGGAGCAATCAGCCCCGGCATTTT.

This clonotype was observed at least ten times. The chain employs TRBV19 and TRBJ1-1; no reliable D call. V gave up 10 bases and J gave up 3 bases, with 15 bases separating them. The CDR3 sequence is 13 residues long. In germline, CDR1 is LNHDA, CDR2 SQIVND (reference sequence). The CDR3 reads CATALSPHTEAFF. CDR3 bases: TGTGCCACTGCCCTATCCCCGCACACTGAAGCTTTCTTT.

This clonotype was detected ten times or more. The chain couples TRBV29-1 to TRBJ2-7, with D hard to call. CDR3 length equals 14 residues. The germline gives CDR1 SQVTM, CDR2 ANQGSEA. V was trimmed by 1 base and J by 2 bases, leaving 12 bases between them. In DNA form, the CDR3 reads TGCAGCGTTGAAGTGGGTAGGGAAACCTACGAGCAGTACTTC. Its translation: CSVEVGRETYEQYF.

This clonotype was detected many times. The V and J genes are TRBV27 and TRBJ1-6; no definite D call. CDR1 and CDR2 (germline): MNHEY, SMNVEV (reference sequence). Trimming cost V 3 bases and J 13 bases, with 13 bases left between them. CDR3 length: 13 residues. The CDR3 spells CASSFYGIRPLHF. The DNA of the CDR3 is TGTGCCAGCAGTTTTTACGGGATCAGGCCCCTCCACTTT.

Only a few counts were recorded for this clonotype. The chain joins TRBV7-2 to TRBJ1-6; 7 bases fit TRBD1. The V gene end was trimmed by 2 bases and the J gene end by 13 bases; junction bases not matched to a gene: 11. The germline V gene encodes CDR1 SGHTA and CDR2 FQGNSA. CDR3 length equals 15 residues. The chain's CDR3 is CASSLMSTGRNPLHF. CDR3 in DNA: TGTGCCAGCAGCTTAATGTCGACAGGGAGAAACCCCCTCCACTTT.

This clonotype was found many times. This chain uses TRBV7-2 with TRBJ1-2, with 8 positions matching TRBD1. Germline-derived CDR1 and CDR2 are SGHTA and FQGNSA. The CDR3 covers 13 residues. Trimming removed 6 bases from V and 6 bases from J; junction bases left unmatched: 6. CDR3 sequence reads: CASSYRGFDGYTF. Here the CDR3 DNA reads TGTGCCAGCAGTTACAGGGGGTTCGATGGCTACACCTTC.

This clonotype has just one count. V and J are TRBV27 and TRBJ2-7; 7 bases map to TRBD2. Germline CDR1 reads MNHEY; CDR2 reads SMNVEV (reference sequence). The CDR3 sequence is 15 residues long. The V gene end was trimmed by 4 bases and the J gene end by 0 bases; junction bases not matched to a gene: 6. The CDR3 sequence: CASSYGGSNSYEQYF. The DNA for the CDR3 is TGTGCCAGCAGTTACGGGGGGTCCAACTCCTACGAGCAGTACTTC.

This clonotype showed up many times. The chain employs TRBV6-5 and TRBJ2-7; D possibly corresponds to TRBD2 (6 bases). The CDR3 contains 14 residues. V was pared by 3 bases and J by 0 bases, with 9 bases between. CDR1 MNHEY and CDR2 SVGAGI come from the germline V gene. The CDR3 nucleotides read TGTGCCAGCAGTTATCCGGGAGTCTCCTACGAGCAGTACTTC. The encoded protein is CASSYPGVSYEQYF.